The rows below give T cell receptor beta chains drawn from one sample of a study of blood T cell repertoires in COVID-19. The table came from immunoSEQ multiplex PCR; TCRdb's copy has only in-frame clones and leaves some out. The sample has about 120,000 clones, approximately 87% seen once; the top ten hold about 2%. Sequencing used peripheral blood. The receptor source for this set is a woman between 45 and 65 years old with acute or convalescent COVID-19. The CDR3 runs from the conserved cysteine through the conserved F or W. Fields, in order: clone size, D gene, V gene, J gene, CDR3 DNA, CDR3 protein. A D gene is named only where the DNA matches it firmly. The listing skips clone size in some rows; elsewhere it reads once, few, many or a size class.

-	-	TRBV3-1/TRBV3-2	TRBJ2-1	TGTGCCAGCAGAGGGGGTTCCAATGAGCAGTTCTTC	CASRGGSNEQFF
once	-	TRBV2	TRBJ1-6	TGTGCCAGCAGTGAGGCCAGGGGCGTTTCACCCCTCCACTTT	CASSEARGVSPLHF
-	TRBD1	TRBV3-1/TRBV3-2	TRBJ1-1	TGTGCCAGCAGCGGAGGACAGGGAAAATACACTGAAGCTTTCTTT	CASSGGQGKYTEAFF
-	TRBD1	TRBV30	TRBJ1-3	TGTGCCATGGAGACCCGACAGGGGGTTCGCTCTGGAAACACCATATATTTT	CAMETRQGVRSGNTIYF
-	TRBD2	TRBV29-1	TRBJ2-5	TGCAGCGTTGTAGGACTAGCGGGGGGGCGAGAGACCCAGTACTTC	CSVVGLAGGRETQYF
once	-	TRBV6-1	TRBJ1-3	TGTGCCAGCAGTGAAAGAGGCTACACCAGCTCTGGAAACACCATATATTTT	CASSERGYTSSGNTIYF
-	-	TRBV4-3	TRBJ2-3	TGCGCCAGCAGCCAAGGTCTGGTCGGTTCGACAACGCAGTATTTT	CASSQGLVGSTTQYF
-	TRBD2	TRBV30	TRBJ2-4	TGTGCCTGGAGAGGGACTAGCGGGAGGTCCAAAGCCAAAAACATTCAGTACTTC	CAWRGTSGRSKAKNIQYF
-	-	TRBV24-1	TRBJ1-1	TGTGCCACCAGTGATCAGGGCGGATTTACTTTCTTT	CATSDQGGFTFF
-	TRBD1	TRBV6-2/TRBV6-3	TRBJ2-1	TGTGCCAGCAGTTACTCGGACAGGTTCCCCATCAATGAGCAGTTCTTC	CASSYSDRFPINEQFF
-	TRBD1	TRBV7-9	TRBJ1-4	TGTGCCAGCAGCTTAGCGAGGACAGGGGATGAAAAACTGTTTTTT	CASSLARTGDEKLFF
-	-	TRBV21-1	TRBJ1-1	TGTGCCAGCAGCATTGCCCGACAGGTCATCACTGAAGCTTTCTTT	CASSIARQVITEAFF
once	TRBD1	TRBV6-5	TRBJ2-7	TGTGCCAGCGGGAACAGGGGGTACGAGCAGTACTTC	CASGNRGYEQYF
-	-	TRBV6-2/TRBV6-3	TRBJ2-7	TGTGCCAGCAGTTCTCGGACAGTCCTCTACGAGCAGTACTTC	CASSSRTVLYEQYF
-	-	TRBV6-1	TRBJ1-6	TGTGCCAGCAGTGAAGTTGAGGCTAATTCACCCCTCCACTTT	CASSEVEANSPLHF
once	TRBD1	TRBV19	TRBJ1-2	TGTGCCAGTAGTACTTCCGGGACAGGGAGGACCTTCCACACCTTC	CASSTSGTGRTFHTF
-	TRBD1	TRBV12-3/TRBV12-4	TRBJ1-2	TGTGCCAGCACTCAGACAGGGGGAGGCTACACCTTC	CASTQTGGGYTF
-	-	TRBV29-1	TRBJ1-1	TGCAGCGTTGTTGTACCGGGAGGGTTCACTGAAGCTTTCTTT	CSVVVPGGFTEAFF
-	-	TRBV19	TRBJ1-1	TGTGCCAGTACCGCAGGGATTAAAGCTTTCTTT	CASTAGIKAFF
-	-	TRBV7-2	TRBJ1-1	TGTGCCAGCAGCCCGCGCCCCCACTCTGAAGCTTTCTTT	CASSPRPHSEAFF
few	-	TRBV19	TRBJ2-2	TGTGCCAGTTTAACAGGTGACACGAACACCGGGGAGCTGTTTTTT	CASLTGDTNTGELFF
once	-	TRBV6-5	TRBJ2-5	TGTGCCACCTCGTCCTACCAAGAGACCCAGTACTTC	CATSSYQETQYF
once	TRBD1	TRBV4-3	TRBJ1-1	TGCGCCAGCAGCCAAGGACAGGGGGAACAAGCTTTCTTT	CASSQGQGEQAFF